Listed below are T cell receptor beta chains from one sample, sequenced in a study of T cells in localized non-small cell lung cancer. The repertoire was sequenced with immunoSEQ multiplex PCR; TCRdb's copy has only in-frame clones and lacks some. The repertoire holds about 82,000 clones, around 80% seen once, with approximately 21% in the top ten. The starting material was PBMCs, obtained before any cancer treatment. The receptors here all came from a man aged 40 to 70 with stage II squamous cell lung carcinoma. The CDR3 runs from the conserved cysteine through the conserved F or W. The D gene is left open where the match is weak. Clone size appears in some rows only: once, few, many, or a class for an expanded clone.

j_gene	abundance	v_gene	d_gene	CDR3nt	CDR3aa
TRBJ2-2	-	TRBV2	-	TGTGCCAGCAGTCGGGAGCAGGGAAACACCGGGGAGCTGTTTTTT	CASSREQGNTGELFF
TRBJ2-1	-	TRBV6-1	TRBD2	TGTGCCAGCAGTGGTATAGCGGGGGGGAGCAATGAGCAGTTCTTC	CASSGIAGGSNEQFF
TRBJ2-2	few	TRBV9	TRBD2	TGTGCCAGCAGCCCGACCATTAGCGGGAGGGTTACCGGGGAGCTGTTTTTT	CASSPTISGRVTGELFF
TRBJ1-5	-	TRBV19	-	TGTGCCAGTAGTATAATGGGCGGCGGTAGCAATCAGCCCCAGCATTTT	CASSIMGGGSNQPQHF
TRBJ2-7	once	TRBV27	TRBD2	TGTGCCACCCGGACTAGCGGAGACGAGCAGTACTTC	CATRTSGDEQYF
TRBJ1-1	-	TRBV30	TRBD1	TGTGCCTGGAGTGCGTCCCGGGACAGGGGAACGAACACTGAAGCTTTCTTT	CAWSASRDRGTNTEAFF
TRBJ2-3	-	TRBV9	TRBD2	TGTGCCAGCAGCGTAGCTTGGACTAGCGGGAGTAGCACAGATACGCAGTATTTT	CASSVAWTSGSSTDTQYF
TRBJ2-7	-	TRBV4-1	-	TGCGCCAGCAGCCAAGACCCGCCCCCGGGCTACGAGCAGTACTTC	CASSQDPPPGYEQYF
TRBJ1-6	-	TRBV30	-	TGTGCCCGGAGTCCCGTCGAAGGTTCACCCCTCCACTTT	CARSPVEGSPLHF
TRBJ2-7	-	TRBV5-6	TRBD1	TGTGCCAGCAGCTTTACCGGGACAGGGCACTATGAGCAGTACTTC	CASSFTGTGHYEQYF
TRBJ1-2	-	TRBV19	-	TGTGCCAGTACCCCACGGGGGCTGAATGGCTACACCTTC	CASTPRGLNGYTF
TRBJ2-2	-	TRBV4-2	-	TGTGCCAGCAGCCAAGAACAGGGAGTCACCGGGGAGCTGTTTTTT	CASSQEQGVTGELFF
TRBJ1-4	-	TRBV7-2	TRBD1	TGTGCCAGCAGCTTAGAGACAGGGCGTCTGTTTTTT	CASSLETGRLFF
TRBJ2-1	-	TRBV2	-	TGTGCCATCCATCCTGGACTCTACCCTGACAATGAGCAGTTCTTC	CAIHPGLYPDNEQFF
TRBJ2-7	-	TRBV5-1	-	TGCGCCAGCAGCTTTACCGGGACCCCGAACGGCGAGCAGTACTTC	CASSFTGTPNGEQYF
TRBJ2-2	-	TRBV4-3	-	TGCGCCAGCAGCCAAGATTCTACCGGGGAGCTGTTTTTT	CASSQDSTGELFF
TRBJ2-7	-	TRBV5-6	-	TGTGCCAGCAGCTTAGGTAGTCACGGCTACGAGCAGTACTTC	CASSLGSHGYEQYF
TRBJ1-6	few	TRBV30	-	TGTGCCTGGAGCGCCACACCCAATTCACCCCTCCACTTT	CAWSATPNSPLHF
TRBJ2-7	-	TRBV27	-	TGTGCCAGCAGTTTATTGGGAGGCGAATGGTACTTC	CASSLLGGEWYF
TRBJ2-7	few	TRBV5-4	-	TGTGCCAGCAGCGACAGCTACGAGCAGTACTTC	CASSDSYEQYF
TRBJ1-4	once	TRBV6-6	-	TGTGCCAGCAGCCCCCCCGGGGCGAATAATGAAAAACTGTTTTTT	CASSPPGANNEKLFF